The next 29 T cell receptor beta chains were all read from a single sample in a study of CD8+ T cells in alopecia areata. Sequencing used cDNA as its template, made by extracting RNA and reverse transcribing it. The repertoire was sequenced with immunoSEQ multiplex PCR; TCRdb's copy has only in-frame clones and lacks some. Of more than 150,000 clones listed, roughly three fifths are singletons. This sample's treatment: oral pan-JAK inhibitor, 5-10 mg twice daily. The source material was CD4+ T cells sorted from blood, sampled at week 4, from a patient treated with tofacitinib. The receptors originated from a human donor with alopecia areata.

CDR3 sequence (DNA): TGTGCCAGCAGTCCCCAAACAGATACGCAGTATTTT. Translation gives CASSPQTDTQYF. The chain links TRBV14 to TRBJ2-3, with D unclear. Trimming removed 6 bases at V and 3 bases at J, with 7 bases between. From germline, CDR1 is SGHDN and CDR2 FVKESK. The CDR3 runs to 12 residues.

This clone occurred a few times. V and J are TRBV30 and TRBJ2-7; D call uncertain. Trimming took 0 bases from V and 0 from J, leaving 6 bases between them. This CDR3 comprises 13 residues. Looked up from germline, CDR1 is GTSNPN and CDR2 is SVGIG (reference sequence). CDR3 loop: CAWSVGVSYEQYF. Written as DNA, the CDR3 is TGTGCCTGGAGTGTTGGGGTCTCCTACGAGCAGTACTTC. Drawing the rest from reference TRBV30 and TRBJ2-7, the complete variable domain is SQTIHQWPATLVQPVGSPLSLECTVEGTSNPNLYWYRQAAGRGLQLLFYSVGIGQISSEVPQNLSASRPQDRQFILSSKKLLLSDSGFYLCAWSVGVSYEQYFGPGTRLTVT.

The J gene is TRBJ2-7, the V gene TRBV29-1; D possibly uses TRBD1 or TRBD2 (5 bases each). Germline lookup yields CDR1 SQVTM and CDR2 ANQGSEA. This CDR3 has 12 residues. V lost 1 base, J lost 4 bases, and 8 bases lay in between. The DNA for the CDR3 is TGCAGCGTTGAAGTGAGGGGATACGAGCAGTACTTC. Its translation: CSVEVRGYEQYF.

The chain combines TRBV30 with TRBJ1-2, with D perhaps matching TRBD1 (5 bases). V dropped 7 bases and J dropped 4 bases, with 22 bases sitting between them. From germline, CDR1 is GTSNPN and CDR2 SVGIG (reference sequence). The CDR3 has 15 residues. The CDR3 nucleotides read TGTGCCTACGCGGGAGGTGGGGGGACTAGCTATGGCTACACCTTC. As protein: CAYAGGGGTSYGYTF.

The genes are TRBV30 and TRBJ2-7, with TRBD1 identical over 10 bases. J was trimmed by 13 bases and V by 2 bases; bases with no gene match: 8. The CDR3 extends over 12 amino acids. CDR1 and CDR2 from the germline V gene are GTSNPN and SVGIG (reference sequence). DNA for the CDR3: TGTGCCTGGAGTCCTCCGGGACAGGGGATCTACTTC. This sequence encodes CAWSPPGQGIYF. Combining the CDR3 with reference TRBV30 and TRBJ2-7 gives the whole variable domain SQTIHQWPATLVQPVGSPLSLECTVEGTSNPNLYWYRQAAGRGLQLLFYSVGIGQISSEVPQNLSASRPQDRQFILSSKKLLLSDSGFYLCAWSPPGQGIYFGPGTRLTVT.

In this sample, this clone turned up a few times. The V call is TRBV30, the J call TRBJ2-3; 9 bases line up with TRBD1. The CDR3 spans 13 residues. Trimming at V came to 5 bases and at J to 2 bases, leaving 2 bases not matched to a gene. Germline CDR1 reads GTSNPN; CDR2 reads SVGIG (reference sequence). Here the CDR3 DNA reads TGTGCCTGGGGACAGGGGCACACAGATACGCAGTATTTT. This sequence encodes CAWGQGHTDTQYF.

The chain recombines TRBV30 with TRBJ2-6; no firm D call. Germline CDR1 GTSNPN, CDR2 SVGIG (reference sequence). The CDR3 contains 16 residues. V lost 4 bases and J lost 0, with 13 bases in between. The CDR3 DNA reads TGTGCCTGGACAAGGGATGTCATCTCTGGGGCCAACGTCCTGACTTTC. Amino acids: CAWTRDVISGANVLTF.

The chain carries TRBV9 and TRBJ2-3; 9 nucleotides agree with TRBD2. Germline loops: CDR1 SGDLS, CDR2 YYNGEE. This CDR3 comprises 15 residues. V gave up 2 bases and J gave up 6 bases; unmatched junction bases: 7. The CDR3 bases are TGTGCCAGCAGCGTTACCGGGACTAGCCGGGATACGCAGTATTTT. This codes for CASSVTGTSRDTQYF. Full variable domain (remainder filled in from reference TRBV9 and TRBJ2-3): DSGVTQTPKHLITATGQRVTLRCSPRSGDLSVYWYQQSLDQGLQFLIQYYNGEERAKGNILERFSAQQFPDLHSELNLSSLELGDSALYFCASSVTGTSRDTQYFGPGTRLTVL.

This chain connects TRBV4-1 to TRBJ2-3, with 8 bases aligning to TRBD1. The CDR3 is 18 residues long. The V gene's germline CDR1 is MGHRA and CDR2 YSYEKL. Trimming at V came to 3 bases and at J to 1 base, leaving 12 bases not matched to a gene. The CDR3 sequence is CASSHSRFPGQGTDTQYF. The DNA of the CDR3 is TGCGCCAGCAGCCATTCCCGCTTTCCGGGACAGGGCACAGATACGCAGTATTTT.

The chain combines TRBV2 with TRBJ2-7; 9 positions match TRBD2. This CDR3 has 15 amino acids. V was clipped by 6 bases and J by 3 bases; unmatched bases: 9. The V gene's germline CDR1 is SNHLY and CDR2 FYNNEI. CDR3 sequence (DNA): TGTGCCAGCAGGCAAGAGACTAGCGGCAACTACGAGCAGTACTTC. It codes for CASRQETSGNYEQYF. Complete variable domain (other parts from reference TRBV2 and TRBJ2-7): EPEVTQTPSHQVTQMGQEVILRCVPISNHLYFYWYRQILGQKVEFLVSFYNNEISEKSEIFDDQFSVERPDGSNFTLKIRSTKLEDSAMYFCASRQETSGNYEQYFGPGTRLTVT.

This sequence joins TRBV5-4 and TRBJ2-5; D gene unclear. The germline CDR1 and CDR2 sequences are SGHNT and YYREEE (reference sequence). This CDR3 comprises 14 residues. V lost 1 base and J lost 3, with 10 bases in between. The CDR3 DNA reads TGTGCCAGCAGCTTGAGTGCGGCCGAAGAGACCCAGTACTTC. Encoded protein: CASSLSAAEETQYF.

The sample holds a few counts of this clone. The chain recombines TRBV7-6 with TRBJ2-6; D gene unclear. Per the germline V gene, CDR1 is SGHVS and CDR2 is FNYEAQ. This CDR3 has 16 residues. Trimming stripped 2 bases from V and 0 bases from J, with 8 bases between. CDR3 coding DNA: TGTGCCAGCAGCTTACGCCGGTCCTCTGGGGCCAACGTCCTGACTTTC. Its translation: CASSLRRSSGANVLTF. Full variable domain (outside the CDR3, taken from reference TRBV7-6 and TRBJ2-6): GAGVSQSPRYKVTKRGQDVALRCDPISGHVSLYWYRQALGQGPEFLTYFNYEAQQDKSGLPNDRFSAERPEGSISTLTIQRTEQRDSAMYRCASSLRRSSGANVLTFGAGSRLTVL.

The chain couples TRBV29-1 to TRBJ2-3; D unclear. The CDR3 sequence is 11 residues long. Germline V CDR1 and CDR2: SQVTM, ANQGSEA. Trimming pared 4 bases from V and 2 bases from J, leaving 4 bases between. The CDR3 loop reads CSVAHTDTQYF. The CDR3 nucleotides read TGCAGCGTTGCTCACACAGATACGCAGTATTTT.

The table lists this clone with a count of one. In DNA, the CDR3 is TGTGCCTGCTACGAGCAGTACTTC. This sequence encodes CACYEQYF. V usage is TRBV30 and J usage is TRBJ2-7; D unclear. Germline V CDR1 and CDR2: GTSNPN, SVGIG (reference sequence). The V gene lost 6 bases and the J gene lost 3 bases, with 0 bases spanning the gap. The CDR3 totals 8 residues.

The rearrangement joins TRBV6-5 to TRBJ1-2; maybe TRBD1 (5 bases). CDR1 is MNHEY and CDR2 is SVGAGI in the germline V gene. The ends were cut back, 6 bases at V and 10 bases at J, with 12 bases in the middle. The CDR3 has 11 amino acids. For the CDR3, the DNA is TGTGCCAGCAGCAGGGACGAGGACTACACCTTC. Protein product: CASSRDEDYTF.

This clone was recorded a few times. V and J are TRBV30 and TRBJ2-2; TRBD2 matches 8 bases. V gave up 2 bases and J gave up 6 bases; unmatched junction bases: 5. The CDR3 length is 14 residues. Germline V gene sequence: CDR1 GTSNPN, CDR2 SVGIG (reference sequence). CDR3 DNA sequence: TGTGCCTGGAGTTTAACGGGGGGGCCCGGGGAGCTGTTTTTT. Amino acids: CAWSLTGGPGELFF.

V usage is TRBV2 and J usage is TRBJ1-5; D not resolved. With 5 bases removed from V and 3 bases from J, the gap between germline ends came to 11 bases. The CDR3 is made up of 14 amino acids. Germline-derived CDR1 and CDR2 are SNHLY and FYNNEI. Here the CDR3 DNA reads TGTGCCAGCAGTATTAAACAGTACAATCAGCCCCAGCATTTT. Protein sequence: CASSIKQYNQPQHF.

The J gene is TRBJ2-1, the V gene TRBV7-9; D is tentatively TRBD1 or TRBD2 (6 bases each). Trimming stripped 5 bases from V and 4 bases from J, with 15 bases between. The CDR3 covers 15 residues. Germline V lookup: CDR1 SEHNR, CDR2 FQNEAQ (reference sequence). CDR3 in DNA: TGTGCCAGCAGCACCCCGGGGGCCCAATACAATGAGCAGTTCTTC. It codes for CASSTPGAQYNEQFF.

The rearrangement links TRBV19 to TRBJ1-5; the match to TRBD1 covers 10 bases. V lost 3 bases and J lost 2; bases outside the gene matches: 7. The CDR3 is 17 residues long. Germline V gene sequence: CDR1 LNHDA, CDR2 SQIVND (reference sequence). The chain's CDR3 is CASSMQRQGAGNQPQHF. The CDR3 region has the DNA TGTGCCAGTAGTATGCAGAGACAGGGGGCGGGCAATCAGCCCCAGCATTTT.

This clone was detected only a few times. This chain joins TRBV30 and TRBJ2-5; 9 bases fit TRBD1. Germline CDR1 reads GTSNPN; CDR2 reads SVGIG (reference sequence). The ends lost 5 bases at V and 0 bases at J; junction bases unmatched: 13. The CDR3 covers 17 residues. Written as DNA, the CDR3 is TGTGCCTGGGGACAGGGGACCCCCACCCAGTACCAAGAGACCCAGTACTTC. As protein: CAWGQGTPTQYQETQYF. Full variable domain (outside the CDR3, taken from reference TRBV30 and TRBJ2-5): SQTIHQWPATLVQPVGSPLSLECTVEGTSNPNLYWYRQAAGRGLQLLFYSVGIGQISSEVPQNLSASRPQDRQFILSSKKLLLSDSGFYLCAWGQGTPTQYQETQYFGPGTRLLVL.

The V call is TRBV12-5, the J call TRBJ2-3; TRBD2 aligns across 7 bases. CDR1 is LGHNT and CDR2 is FRNRAP in the germline V gene. V was clipped by 1 base and J by 4 bases; unmatched bases: 5. This CDR3 is built from 15 residues. In nucleotides, the CDR3 is TGTGCTAGTGGTTTGGACACTAGCGTACCAGATACGCAGTATTTT. It specifies CASGLDTSVPDTQYF.

The chain combines TRBV30 with TRBJ1-6; D not resolved. Trimming pared 0 bases from V and 2 bases from J, leaving 11 bases between. Germline-derived CDR1 and CDR2 are GTSNPN and SVGIG (reference sequence). The CDR3 contains 16 residues. The CDR3 DNA reads as TGTGCCTGGAGTGTACAGAGGGAGCCCTATAATTCACCCCTCCACTTT. It encodes CAWSVQREPYNSPLHF.

The chain carries TRBV6-1 and TRBJ1-2, with D unclear. Germline-derived CDR1 and CDR2 are MNHNS and SASEGT. Trimming took 7 bases from V and 1 from J, leaving 7 bases between them. The CDR3 extends over 12 amino acids. In nucleotides, the CDR3 is TGTGCCAGCAAAGAGCGTAACTATGGCTACACCTTC. Its protein product is CASKERNYGYTF.

This clone has only a few counts. The V call is TRBV7-2, the J call TRBJ1-4, with D possibly matching TRBD1 (6 bases). The germline V gene has CDR1 SGHTA and CDR2 FQGNSA. V gave up 5 bases and J gave up 11 bases, with 15 bases separating them. This CDR3 is 13 amino acids long. CDR3: CASSSVLGGKLFF. CDR3 in DNA: TGTGCCAGCAGCAGTGTCTTGGGGGGCAAACTGTTTTTT.

CDR3 in amino acids: CASTRDISNEQYF. The CDR3 DNA sequence: TGTGCCAGCACTCGGGACATCAGCAACGAGCAGTACTTC. This chain joins TRBV6-1 and TRBJ2-7; perhaps TRBD1 as D (6 bases). The CDR3 runs to 13 residues. Germline assignment: CDR1 MNHNS and CDR2 SASEGT. V was shortened by 7 bases and J by 5 bases, with 15 bases between the two germline ends.

CDR3 DNA: TGCGCCAGCAGCCAAGAAGGTACAGGGACTGGGGCCAACGTCCTGACTTTC. Encoded protein: CASSQEGTGTGANVLTF. J is TRBJ2-6 and V is TRBV4-3; tentative D call: TRBD1 (6 bases). The CDR3 consists of 17 residues. V was shortened by 0 bases and J by 2 bases, with 11 bases between the two germline ends. Germline V CDR1 and CDR2: LGHNA, YSLEER.

This rearrangement joins TRBV10-3 to TRBJ1-5; D might be TRBD1 (5 bases). Trimming removed 2 bases at V and 2 bases at J, with 10 bases between. Germline-derived CDR1 and CDR2 are ENHRY and SYGVKD. The CDR3 covers 15 residues. The CDR3 nucleotides read TGTGCCATCAGTGAGAGGGGTTTAGGCAATCAGCCCCAGCATTTT. Translating gives CAISERGLGNQPQHF.

The chain employs TRBV19 and TRBJ1-2, with a tentative D call TRBD1 (5 bases). The V gene lost 3 bases and the J gene lost 4 bases, with 9 bases spanning the gap. The CDR3 totals 13 residues. From germline, CDR1 is LNHDA and CDR2 SQIVND (reference sequence). The CDR3 protein is CASSIAGAYGYTF. The DNA for the CDR3 is TGTGCCAGTAGTATCGCCGGGGCCTATGGCTACACCTTC.

The chain joins TRBV30 to TRBJ1-5; D call uncertain. The germline V and J ends were trimmed by 2 bases and 1 base, with 6 bases remaining between them. The germline CDR1 and CDR2 sequences are GTSNPN and SVGIG (reference sequence). The CDR3 covers 13 residues. In nucleotides, the CDR3 is TGTGCCTGGAGTCCAGAAAGCAATCAGCCCCAGCATTTT. Residues: CAWSPESNQPQHF.